The text below deals with one T cell receptor (beta chain). Its antigen is as yet unknown. Around 10 milliliters of peripheral blood were drawn from each donor. This specimen comes from a study of blood T cells in healthy people across ages. General study results and limits: Naive and antigen-experienced cells could not be conclusively compared, given unsorted PBMCs. Donor CMV status, an unknown factor, possibly confounded changes in expanded clonotypes.

The CDR3 runs 15 residues. The trim removed 2 bases at V and 6 bases at J, leaving 8 bases unmatched. Germline V gene data show CDR1 as MNHEY and CDR2 as SVGAGI. With a J-beta primer mix and a sample-barcoded 5' primer, a second PCR ran about 6 to 11 cycles. From the 5' RACE reads, TCRdb called clonotypes with MiXCR, one entry per CDR3 protein. The data contain over 950,000 distinct CDR3 sequences, around two fifths of them seen just once; the ten biggest clones take up roughly 13%. The source is a man aged 18 to 30 in good health. J is TRBJ1-2 and V is TRBV6-5, with 8 bases identical to TRBD1. Material for sequencing was blood. In DNA form, the CDR3 reads TGTGCCAGCAGTTACGGGGACAGGCCCGGGGATGGCTACACCTTC. Protein sequence: CASSYGDRPGDGYTF.